The 28 T cell receptor beta chains reported below all come from one sample, sequenced in a study of T-cell reconstitution after alpha-beta-depleted transplantation in children (dated by TCRdb to about 2016). Library prep was done by PCR. Sequencing instrument: Illumina HiSeq 2500. Molecular barcoding was employed in the preparation of TCR libraries, with unique molecular identifiers being used to normalize TCRbeta repertoire quantification. TCRdb itself trimmed the public reads at Q25 with fastp, ran MiXCR and retained productive beta chains. Identical CDR3 protein sequences are pooled into one entry, listed with their most common genes and DNA. Within this sample are some 290,000 distinct CDR3 sequences, with approximately 9.8% of them counted one time only. The top ten constitute 10% of the sample. The starting material was PBMCs from the stem cell graft donor, obtained from the stem cell graft. The receptors were sampled from a human donor who donated a stem cell graft to a child with SCID.

This chain links TRBV20-1 with TRBJ1-1; D remains ambiguous. The V end was cut by 5 bases, the J end by 1 base, with 11 bases between. Germline loops: CDR1 DFQATT, CDR2 SNEGSKA (reference sequence). The CDR3 runs to 13 residues. In nucleotides, the CDR3 is TGCAGTGCTGATCTTCCGTCGAACACTGAAGCTTTCTTT. This encodes CSADLPSNTEAFF.

This clonotype came up many times. This chain's CDR3 is CASSLRRGTSTDTQYF. The CDR3 region has the DNA TGTGCCAGCAGCCTTCGGCGCGGGACTAGCACAGATACGCAGTATTTT. The rearrangement joins TRBV3-1 to TRBJ2-3, with a weak D call TRBD2 (6 bases). From germline, CDR1 is LGHDT and CDR2 YNNKEL (reference sequence). V lost 4 bases and J lost 0, with 14 bases in between. The length of the CDR3 is 16 residues.

The chain recombines TRBV5-1 with TRBJ2-1, with 9 bases aligning to TRBD1. This CDR3 comprises 19 residues. Unmatched junction bases numbered 17, after V lost 0 bases and J lost 7 bases. Germline loops: CDR1 SGHRS, CDR2 YFSETQ. The CDR3 DNA follows: TGCGCCAGCAGCTTGGCCGGGACAGGGAGGGGGCCCGGCAAGAATGAGCAGTTCTTC. Amino acid sequence: CASSLAGTGRGPGKNEQFF.

This clonotype came up a few times. V and J are TRBV18 and TRBJ1-3, with D unresolved. CDR3 length equals 14 residues. Between the trimmed V and J ends, which lost 7 bases and 0 bases, there was a span of 10 bases. From germline, CDR1 is KGHSH and CDR2 LQKENI. The CDR3 loop is CASFGGYSGNTIYF. The DNA of the CDR3 is TGTGCCAGCTTTGGTGGGTACTCTGGAAACACCATATATTTT.

This clonotype was seen at least ten times. The chain links TRBV5-1 to TRBJ2-3; D unclear. This CDR3 is built from 14 residues. From germline, CDR1 is SGHRS and CDR2 YFSETQ. Trimming took 5 bases from V and 1 from J, leaving 11 bases between them. DNA for the CDR3: TGCGCCAGCAGTCTTTCGACTGGCACAGATACGCAGTATTTT. It is translated as CASSLSTGTDTQYF. The whole variable domain, remainder taken from reference TRBV5-1 and TRBJ2-3, is KAGVTQTPRYLIKTRGQQVTLSCSPISGHRSVSWYQQTPGQGLQFLFEYFSETQRNKGNFPGRFSGRQFSNSRSEMNVSTLELGDSALYLCASSLSTGTDTQYFGPGTRLTVL.

This clonotype appeared a few times. The chain uses TRBV20-1 and TRBJ2-2, with 7 bases that match TRBD2. V was clipped by 4 bases and J by 1 base; unmatched bases: 6. Germline V gene data show CDR1 as DFQATT and CDR2 as SNEGSKA (reference sequence). The CDR3 has 15 amino acids. The CDR3 DNA reads as TGCAGTGCTACGAGCGGGGCGGGGAACACCGGGGAGCTGTTTTTT. This sequence encodes CSATSGAGNTGELFF.

This clonotype was detected only a few times. The rearrangement joins TRBV9 to TRBJ2-2; the D gene could be TRBD1 or TRBD2 (5 bases each). Trimming took off 5 bases at V and 7 bases at J, with 21 bases between the two ends. Germline assignment: CDR1 SGDLS and CDR2 YYNGEE. The CDR3 consists of 16 residues. Here the CDR3 reads CASSTQTGTSDGELFF. The CDR3 region has the DNA TGTGCCAGCAGTACACAAACCGGGACCTCGGACGGGGAGCTGTTTTTT.

CDR3 loop: CASSRLATGFTGELFF. The CDR3 DNA follows: TGTGCCAGCAGTCGACTAGCCACTGGTTTCACCGGGGAGCTGTTTTTT. The chain recombines TRBV12-3 or TRBV12-4 with TRBJ2-2; 7 bases are a match to TRBD2. The V and J ends lost 5 bases and 4 bases, in that order; junction bases with no gene match: 10. This CDR3 spans 16 amino acids.

This clonotype showed up just a few times. The chain is built from TRBV5-1 and TRBJ2-7, with D perhaps matching TRBD2 (5 bases). This CDR3 has 15 amino acids. Trimming cost V 6 bases and J 2 bases, with 18 bases left between them. Per germline, CDR1 SGHRS and CDR2 YFSETQ. CDR3 sequence (DNA): TGCGCCAGCACCCAAAGGGTCGCGGGCGCCTACGAGCAGTACTTC. Translation gives CASTQRVAGAYEQYF.

This clonotype was seen repeatedly, ten times or more. The V and J genes are TRBV6-5 and TRBJ2-3; D possibly corresponds to TRBD1 (5 bases). Deletions cut 2 bases from V and 1 base from J, with 7 bases between. Germline CDR1 and CDR2: MNHEY and SVGAGI. CDR3 length: 14 residues. The CDR3 here is CASSYLGGTDTQYF. The CDR3 nucleotides read TGTGCCAGCAGTTACCTAGGGGGCACAGATACGCAGTATTTT.

V usage is TRBV11-2 and J usage is TRBJ2-7; TRBD1 agrees at 12 bases. CDR1 and CDR2 (germline): SGHAT, FQNNGV. The V gene end was trimmed by 5 bases and the J gene end by 7 bases; junction bases not matched to a gene: 6. The CDR3 length is 14 residues. The DNA of the CDR3 is TGTGCCAGCAGCCCGGGACAGGGGGCGCAGGAGCAGTACTTC. Translated: CASSPGQGAQEQYF.

This clonotype was seen a handful of times. J is TRBJ2-3 and V is TRBV29-1; D remains unclear. Trimming left V 4 bases short and J 5 bases short, with 10 bases between. This CDR3 has 12 residues. Germline V gene sequence: CDR1 SQVTM, CDR2 ANQGSEA. The CDR3 region is CSVALGLDTQYF. For the CDR3, the DNA is TGCAGCGTTGCGTTGGGGTTAGATACGCAGTATTTT.

The rearrangement joins TRBV5-1 to TRBJ2-3; D gene unclear. Trimming shortened V by 4 bases and J by 5 bases, and 8 bases separated the two germline ends. The CDR3 loop spans 12 amino acids. In germline, CDR1 is SGHRS, CDR2 YFSETQ. This CDR3 reads CASSPLQDTQYF. The DNA of the CDR3 is TGCGCCAGCAGCCCCCTACAAGATACGCAGTATTTT.

The V gene is TRBV7-3, the J gene TRBJ2-1; 9 bases map to TRBD2. In germline, CDR1 is SGHTA, CDR2 FQGTGA. CDR3 length equals 14 residues. V shed 5 bases and J 8 bases; nucleotides not matched to a gene: 7. CDR3 residues: CASSPGAGGYEQFF. The CDR3, as DNA: TGTGCCAGCAGCCCAGGAGCGGGGGGCTATGAGCAGTTCTTC.

This sequence joins TRBV5-1 and TRBJ2-3; 13 bases are a match to TRBD2. Per germline, CDR1 SGHRS and CDR2 YFSETQ. With 4 bases clipped from V and 0 bases from J, the junction kept 5 bases outside the gene matches. The CDR3 is 17 residues long. CDR3 amino acids: CASSPGLAGASTDTQYF. CDR3 DNA: TGCGCCAGCAGCCCCGGACTAGCGGGGGCCAGCACAGATACGCAGTATTTT.

This clonotype was counted a few times. The genes are TRBV12-3 or TRBV12-4 and TRBJ1-2, with no clear D. V was trimmed by 5 bases and J by 8 bases, leaving 15 bases between them. This CDR3 contains 13 residues. The CDR3 here is CASSAWTAGGYTF. The DNA of the CDR3 is TGTGCCAGCAGTGCATGGACTGCGGGAGGCTACACCTTC.

V is TRBV19 and J is TRBJ1-5, with D uncertain. Germline CDR1 is LNHDA and CDR2 is SQIVND (reference sequence). The CDR3 has 14 residues. V lost 5 bases and J lost 6, with 14 bases in between. The CDR3: CASSSYPVAQPQHF. The CDR3 DNA reads as TGTGCCAGTAGTTCCTATCCCGTGGCTCAGCCCCAGCATTTT.

The chain is built from TRBV12-3 or TRBV12-4 and TRBJ2-7, with TRBD2 matching over 9 bases. The CDR3 extends over 15 amino acids. Losses at the gene ends were 3 bases for V and 6 bases for J; bases not matched to a gene: 9. The CDR3 region is CASSFQGSGGSEQYF. In DNA, the CDR3 is TGTGCCAGCAGTTTCCAGGGTAGCGGGGGAAGCGAGCAGTACTTC.

This clonotype has a handful of counts. This chain links TRBV27 with TRBJ2-7; tentatively, D is TRBD2 (6 bases). Germline assignment: CDR1 MNHEY and CDR2 SMNVEV (reference sequence). This CDR3 comprises 15 residues. V lost 6 bases and J 1 base, leaving 16 bases between the germline ends. For the CDR3, the DNA is TGTGCCAGCAGCGGCGCGGGGTTTAGATCCTACGAGCAGTACTTC. It is translated as CASSGAGFRSYEQYF.

A few counts support this clonotype. The chain is built from TRBV20-1 and TRBJ2-7; TRBD1 agrees at 9 bases. The CDR3 consists of 12 residues. Germline V gene sequence: CDR1 DFQATT, CDR2 SNEGSKA (reference sequence). The J segment lost 7 bases and the V segment lost 3 bases, leaving 4 bases of the junction unmatched. The CDR3 sequence is CSASNRGHEQYF. In DNA form, the CDR3 reads TGCAGTGCTAGCAACAGGGGGCATGAGCAGTACTTC.

In this sample, this clonotype turned up many times. This CDR3 reads CSVFGTGGLTGELFF. In nucleotides, the CDR3 is TGCAGCGTATTTGGGACAGGGGGCCTCACCGGGGAGCTGTTTTTT. This chain joins TRBV29-1 and TRBJ2-2; 12 positions agree with TRBD1. CDR1 and CDR2 from the germline V gene are SQVTM and ANQGSEA. This CDR3 is built from 15 residues. J was trimmed by 4 bases and V by 6 bases; bases with no gene match: 6.

The chain joins TRBV20-1 to TRBJ2-3; perhaps D is TRBD1 or TRBD2 (6 bases each). In germline, CDR1 is DFQATT, CDR2 SNEGSKA (reference sequence). The V gene lost 8 bases and the J gene lost 4 bases, with 19 bases spanning the gap. This CDR3 has 14 residues. In DNA, the CDR3 is TGCAGTCCAGATCTGGGGGGCGGAGCAGATACGCAGTATTTT. Protein: CSPDLGGGADTQYF.

The table lists this clonotype with many counts. This rearrangement joins TRBV12-3 or TRBV12-4 to TRBJ1-2; 7 nucleotides align to TRBD1. Germline trimming cut 5 bases from V and 8 bases from J; bases unmatched to any gene: 11. CDR3 length: 14 residues. DNA for the CDR3: TGTGCCAGCAGTCGGAGACAGGGAACGCGAGGCTACACCTTC. Protein sequence: CASSRRQGTRGYTF.

At least ten counts were recorded for this clonotype. V and J are TRBV7-8 and TRBJ1-2; D perhaps matches TRBD1 (6 bases). The V gene lost 1 base and the J gene lost 4 bases, with 19 bases spanning the gap. CDR1 SGHVS and CDR2 FQNEAQ come from the germline V gene. There are 17 residues in the CDR3. The CDR3 spells CASSLEGQTIFAYGYTF. DNA for the CDR3: TGTGCCAGCAGCTTAGAAGGACAGACTATTTTTGCCTATGGCTACACCTTC.

In this sample, this clonotype turned up many times. The CDR3 DNA follows: TGTGCCAGCGGACAGGGAATGAACACTGAAGCTTTCTTT. Translation gives CASGQGMNTEAFF. This chain connects TRBV9 to TRBJ1-1; 8 bases agree with TRBD1. The germline V gene encodes CDR1 SGDLS and CDR2 YYNGEE. V was clipped by 7 bases and J by 0 bases; unmatched bases: 2. The CDR3 runs to 13 residues. Full variable domain (missing parts from reference TRBV9 and TRBJ1-1): DSGVTQTPKHLITATGQRVTLRCSPRSGDLSVYWYQQSLDQGLQFLIQYYNGEERAKGNILERFSAQQFPDLHSELNLSSLELGDSALYFCASGQGMNTEAFFGQGTRLTVV.

J is TRBJ2-1 and V is TRBV5-6; D is possibly TRBD2 (7 bases). Germline CDR1 reads SGHDT; CDR2 reads YYEEEE. The ends were cut back, 5 bases at V and 7 bases at J, with 16 bases in the middle. The CDR3 has 14 amino acids. Here the CDR3 reads CASREGGRVNEQFF. The CDR3 DNA follows: TGTGCCAGCAGGGAAGGGGGGAGGGTTAATGAGCAGTTCTTC.

This rearrangement joins TRBV12-3 or TRBV12-4 to TRBJ2-7; 10 bases are a match to TRBD2. Losses at the gene ends were 8 bases for V and 1 base for J; bases not matched to a gene: 8. This CDR3 contains 15 residues. The CDR3 coding sequence is TGTGCCAGCCGAGGAGGGACTAGCGAGTCCTACGAGCAGTACTTC. It is translated as CASRGGTSESYEQYF.

This clonotype was seen more than once but under ten times. The rearrangement links TRBV6-4 to TRBJ1-2; 10 bases align to TRBD1. The J segment lost 6 bases and the V segment lost 5 bases, leaving 3 bases of the junction unmatched. Germline V gene sequence: CDR1 MRHNA, CDR2 SNTAGT. The CDR3 spans 13 residues. The CDR3 sequence is CASSLGTGDGYTF. The CDR3 DNA reads TGTGCCAGCAGTCTCGGGACAGGGGATGGCTACACCTTC.